A single sample gave rise to the 29 T cell receptor beta chains below, sequenced in a study of cytomegalovirus exposure and HLA in healthy donors. Primers included in the PCR were 60 Vbeta and 13 Jbeta primers. Some clones are missing from TCRdb's copy, which holds only in-frame ones; the method was immunoSEQ multiplex PCR. The sample carries about 190,000 clones, 70% to 75% recorded once. The sequencing input was PBMCs. These receptors were obtained from a woman aged 25 to 45 in good health and CMV-seropositive.

The chain links TRBV5-5 to TRBJ1-1; tentative D call: TRBD1 (6 bases). The germline V and J ends were trimmed by 2 bases and 5 bases, with 22 bases remaining between them. CDR1 is SGHKS and CDR2 is YYEKEE in the germline V gene (reference sequence). This CDR3 comprises 17 residues. In DNA, the CDR3 is TGTGCCAGCAGCTTAAAACCGATCACAGGGCAAGGGACTGAAGCTTTCTTT. Translating it yields CASSLKPITGQGTEAFF.

The rearrangement joins TRBV19 to TRBJ2-7; 9 bases align to TRBD1. The length of the CDR3 is 16 residues. CDR1 is LNHDA and CDR2 is SQIVND in the germline V gene (reference sequence). Trimming at V came to 6 bases and at J to 1 base, leaving 10 bases not matched to a gene. DNA for the CDR3: TGTGCCAGTAGCATCTCTGTGGGACAGGGATCCTACGAGCAGTACTTC. This sequence encodes CASSISVGQGSYEQYF.

This clone was recorded at least ten times. This rearrangement joins TRBV6-4 to TRBJ2-1; 12 nucleotides agree with TRBD2. Trimming at V came to 0 bases and at J to 6 bases, leaving 0 bases not matched to a gene. Germline V CDR1 and CDR2: MRHNA, SNTAGT. The CDR3 totals 15 residues. In DNA, the CDR3 is TGTGCCAGCAGTGACTCGACTAGCGGGAGCAATGAGCAGTTCTTC. Encoded protein: CASSDSTSGSNEQFF.

The chain carries TRBV6-4 and TRBJ2-3; 14 bases map to TRBD2. Germline V CDR1 and CDR2: MRHNA, SNTAGT. This CDR3 spans 17 amino acids. With 5 bases clipped from V and 6 bases from J, the junction kept 10 bases outside the gene matches. This chain's CDR3 is CASSRSGTSGSSDTQYF. CDR3 nucleotides: TGTGCCAGCAGTCGCTCCGGGACTAGCGGGAGTTCGGATACGCAGTATTTT.

The chain links TRBV4-1 to TRBJ2-7; the D gene is possibly TRBD1 (5 bases). The CDR3 has 15 amino acids. Germline CDR1 MGHRA, CDR2 YSYEKL. Trimming stripped 0 bases from V and 9 bases from J, with 18 bases between. CDR3: CASSQDWFARRAQYF. The CDR3 nucleotides are TGCGCCAGCAGCCAAGATTGGTTCGCCCGCAGGGCGCAGTACTTC.

This clone has a handful of counts. This sequence joins TRBV29-1 and TRBJ2-3, with 8 bases identical to TRBD2. The CDR3 contains 13 residues. Germline V gene sequence: CDR1 SQVTM, CDR2 ANQGSEA. The V and J ends lost 3 bases and 3 bases, in that order; junction bases with no gene match: 2. As DNA, the CDR3 is TGCAGCGTTGAGGTAGCGGGAACAGATACGCAGTATTTT. It is translated as CSVEVAGTDTQYF.

V is TRBV5-1 and J is TRBJ2-3, with TRBD2 matching over 11 bases. From germline, CDR1 is SGHRS and CDR2 YFSETQ. CDR3 length: 16 amino acids. The ends lost 1 base at V and 4 bases at J; junction bases unmatched: 5. The chain's CDR3 is CASSLLLAGEPDTQYF. The CDR3 bases are TGCGCCAGCAGCTTGTTACTAGCGGGAGAACCAGATACGCAGTATTTT.

This clone was detected only a few times. J is TRBJ1-1 and V is TRBV6-5; TRBD1 is a possible D gene (6 bases). The CDR3 has 12 residues. Trimming took 6 bases from V and 10 from J, leaving 15 bases between them. Germline CDR1 and CDR2: MNHEY and SVGAGI. CDR3 loop: CASSYRGTRAFF. CDR3 in DNA: TGTGCCAGCAGCTATAGGGGGACCAGAGCTTTCTTT.

The chain uses TRBV19 and TRBJ1-5, with D uncertain. Trimming removed 2 bases at V and 7 bases at J, with 15 bases between. CDR1 and CDR2 from the germline V gene are LNHDA and SQIVND (reference sequence). The CDR3 length is 15 residues. As DNA, the CDR3 is TGTGCCAGTAGTATAACTAGCGGGTCCGGCCAGCCCCAGCATTTT. This sequence encodes CASSITSGSGQPQHF. Full variable domain (missing parts from reference TRBV19 and TRBJ1-5): DGGITQSPKYLFRKEGQNVTLSCEQNLNHDAMYWYRQDPGQGLRLIYYSQIVNDFQKGDIAEGYSVSREKKESFPLTVTSAQKNPTAFYLCASSITSGSGQPQHFGDGTRLSIL.

The V gene is TRBV4-2, the J gene TRBJ2-5; D remains ambiguous. Per germline, CDR1 LGHNA and CDR2 YNFKEQ. V was shortened by 4 bases and J by 3 bases, with 6 bases between the two germline ends. This CDR3 spans 12 amino acids. The CDR3 here is CASSLPKETQYF. CDR3 DNA: TGTGCCAGCAGCCTGCCTAAAGAGACCCAGTACTTC.

The J gene is TRBJ1-4, the V gene TRBV6-5, with 8 bases matching TRBD1. Germline loops: CDR1 MNHEY, CDR2 SVGAGI. J gave up 7 bases and V 6 bases, and 7 bases lay outside the gene matches. The CDR3 runs 14 residues. The CDR3 DNA reads as TGTGCCAGCAGCGTAACAGGGGGGCGTGAAAAACTGTTTTTT. Protein sequence: CASSVTGGREKLFF.

The chain uses TRBV15 and TRBJ2-1, with D perhaps matching TRBD2 (6 bases). The germline gives CDR1 LNHNV, CDR2 YYDKDF (reference sequence). CDR3 length: 14 amino acids. V was cut by 1 base and J by 12 bases, with 16 bases left in between. CDR3: CATSRAPRLATQFF. CDR3 nucleotides: TGTGCCACCAGCAGAGCCCCCCGGCTAGCGACGCAGTTCTTC.

This clone was seen only once. CDR3 sequence reads: CASGVGTKNTEAFF. CDR3 bases: TGCGCCAGCGGGGTGGGGACAAAGAACACTGAAGCTTTCTTT. J is TRBJ1-1 and V is TRBV5-1; D is possibly TRBD1 (6 bases). Looked up from germline, CDR1 is SGHRS and CDR2 is YFSETQ. The CDR3 is made up of 14 amino acids. The V end was cut by 7 bases, the J end by 1 base, with 14 bases between.

The chain joins TRBV5-4 to TRBJ2-7; 8 nucleotides match TRBD2. Looked up from germline, CDR1 is SGHNT and CDR2 is YYREEE (reference sequence). This CDR3 contains 14 residues. The V segment lost 5 bases and the J segment 5 bases; nucleotides outside the gene matches: 9. Here the CDR3 DNA reads TGTGCCAGCAGAGAAGCGGGAGAGAGCGACGAGCAGTACTTC. Protein: CASREAGESDEQYF.

The chain uses TRBV4-1 and TRBJ2-1; 8 bases line up with TRBD2. Germline V gene lookup returns CDR1 MGHRA and CDR2 YSYEKL. The J segment lost 8 bases and the V segment lost 4 bases, leaving 7 bases of the junction unmatched. The CDR3 has 14 residues. The CDR3 DNA follows: TGCGCCAGCAGCCTGCAGCGGGAGAAGGATGAGCAGTTCTTC. It encodes CASSLQREKDEQFF.

V usage is TRBV5-1 and J usage is TRBJ1-1; D not certain. V lost 0 bases and J lost 5, with 5 bases in between. The germline CDR1 and CDR2 sequences are SGHRS and YFSETQ. CDR3 length equals 12 residues. Here the CDR3 reads CASSLVETEAFF. CDR3 coding DNA: TGCGCCAGCAGCTTGGTAGAAACTGAAGCTTTCTTT.

Turning to this clone: Other nucleotide sequences in the sample specify the same CDR3. The genes are TRBV19 and TRBJ2-7; 7 positions agree with TRBD1. With V trimmed by 1 base and J by 0 bases, 0 bases remained unmatched. CDR1 and CDR2 (germline): LNHDA, SQIVND (reference sequence). This CDR3 has 14 amino acids. CDR3 bases: TGTGCCAGTAGTATAGCAGGGGGCTCCTACGAGCAGTACTTC. Translated, it gives CASSIAGGSYEQYF.

The chain employs TRBV7-9 and TRBJ2-1; the D gene is possibly TRBD2 (5 bases). V was cut by 5 bases and J by 7 bases, with 15 bases left in between. Germline CDR1 reads SEHNR; CDR2 reads FQNEAQ (reference sequence). The CDR3 has 14 residues. The CDR3 is CASSAGVSVNEQFF. Here the CDR3 DNA reads TGTGCCAGCAGCGCCGGGGTTAGCGTGAATGAGCAGTTCTTC.

The V gene is TRBV10-2, the J gene TRBJ1-4, with unresolved D. Trimming left V 4 bases short and J 0 bases short, with 12 bases between. Germline V gene lookup returns CDR1 WSHSY and CDR2 SAAADI. The CDR3 spans 16 residues. The CDR3 loop reads CASSADWRATNEKLFF. CDR3 nucleotide sequence: TGCGCCAGCAGTGCGGACTGGAGGGCAACTAATGAAAAACTGTTTTTT.

The rearrangement joins TRBV19 to TRBJ2-2; TRBD1 agrees at 8 bases. V was clipped by 7 bases and J by 4 bases; unmatched bases: 5. CDR1 and CDR2 from the germline V gene are LNHDA and SQIVND (reference sequence). The length of the CDR3 is 14 residues. The CDR3 DNA reads TGTGCCAGTATTCAGGGGGCCGGCACCGGGGAGCTGTTTTTT. This gives the protein CASIQGAGTGELFF. The whole variable domain, remainder taken from reference TRBV19 and TRBJ2-2, is DGGITQSPKYLFRKEGQNVTLSCEQNLNHDAMYWYRQDPGQGLRLIYYSQIVNDFQKGDIAEGYSVSREKKESFPLTVTSAQKNPTAFYLCASIQGAGTGELFFGEGSRLTVL.

The rearrangement links TRBV7-2 to TRBJ1-1, with 9 nucleotides matching TRBD1. CDR3 length equals 14 residues. V dropped 9 bases and J dropped 4; count of bases not matched to a gene: 9. CDR1 is SGHTA and CDR2 is FQGNSA in the germline V gene. The CDR3 nucleotides are TGTGCCAGTACGACAGGGGGGGCATTCACTGAAGCTTTCTTT. Translated: CASTTGGAFTEAFF.

Only a few counts were recorded for this clone. The chain has TRBV18 and TRBJ2-7; D unresolved. The CDR3 has 14 amino acids. Deletions cut 2 bases from V and 4 bases from J, with 12 bases between. Looked up from germline, CDR1 is KGHSH and CDR2 is LQKENI. CDR3 nucleotides: TGTGCCAGCTCACCATCTCTGACAATTTACGAGCAGTACTTC. Encoded protein: CASSPSLTIYEQYF.

The chain couples TRBV30 to TRBJ1-2; TRBD1 aligns across 12 bases. Germline CDR1 is GTSNPN and CDR2 is SVGIG (reference sequence). This CDR3 has 16 residues. Trimming took 3 bases from V and 6 from J; bases not matched to a gene: 11. The CDR3 DNA reads TGTGCCTGGAGAGTAATCCGGGACAGGGGGCGGAATGGCTACACCTTC. It codes for CAWRVIRDRGRNGYTF. Complete variable domain (other parts from reference TRBV30 and TRBJ1-2): SQTIHQWPATLVQPVGSPLSLECTVEGTSNPNLYWYRQAAGRGLQLLFYSVGIGQISSEVPQNLSASRPQDRQFILSSKKLLLSDSGFYLCAWRVIRDRGRNGYTFGSGTRLTVV.

In nucleotides, the CDR3 is TGTGCCAGCAGTTTATCGATCAGCGGGAGGGCCGAGCAGTACTTC. It is translated as CASSLSISGRAEQYF. V usage is TRBV27 and J usage is TRBJ2-7; 10 nucleotides agree with TRBD2. Germline assignment: CDR1 MNHEY and CDR2 SMNVEV (reference sequence). CDR3 size: 15 residues. V trimming: 0 bases; J trimming: 6 bases; junction bases outside the gene matches: 5.

This clone showed up just a few times. The chain combines TRBV18 with TRBJ2-3, with TRBD2 as a possible D gene (5 bases). CDR1 is KGHSH, CDR2 LQKENI, per germline. This CDR3 contains 16 residues. Trimming removed 3 bases at V and 0 bases at J, with 13 bases between. The CDR3 loop is CASSPSTISSTDTQYF. CDR3 nucleotide sequence: TGTGCCAGCTCACCCTCGACTATTTCTAGCACAGATACGCAGTATTTT. Complete variable domain (other parts from reference TRBV18 and TRBJ2-3): NAGVMQNPRHLVRRRGQEARLRCSPMKGHSHVYWYRQLPEEGLKFMVYLQKENIIDESGMPKERFSAEFPKEGPSILRIQQVVRGDSAAYFCASSPSTISSTDTQYFGPGTRLTVL.

This clone was recorded only once. The chain couples TRBV28 to TRBJ2-7; the D is unclear. CDR1 and CDR2 from the germline V gene are MDHEN and SYDVKM. V was trimmed by 2 bases and J by 5 bases, leaving 13 bases between them. The CDR3 is 14 amino acids. CDR3 nucleotide sequence: TGTGCCAGCAGTTTAAGCGTTAAAGCCGACGAGCAGTACTTC. The encoded protein is CASSLSVKADEQYF.

The chain's CDR3 is CASSSTGTGVEKLFF. The CDR3 region has the DNA TGCGCCAGCAGCTCTACCGGGACAGGGGTGGAAAAACTGTTTTTT. The rearrangement uses TRBV5-1 and TRBJ1-4; TRBD1 matches at 10 bases. The trim removed 3 bases at V and 8 bases at J, leaving 7 bases unmatched. The germline CDR1 and CDR2 sequences are SGHRS and YFSETQ. There are 15 residues in the CDR3.

This clone showed up just a few times. An end of the junction differs from the germline gene, which may be a read error. The chain couples TRBV7-9 to TRBJ1-1, with D hard to call. This CDR3 is built from 12 residues. Germline values: CDR1 SEHNR, CDR2 FQNEAQ (reference sequence). Here the CDR3 DNA reads TGTTCCAGCAGCTCAATGAACACTGAAGCTTTCTTT. This translates into CSSSSMNTEAFF.

This rearrangement joins TRBV5-4 to TRBJ2-7; 9 bases are a match to TRBD2. The germline gives CDR1 SGHNT, CDR2 YYREEE (reference sequence). CDR3 length: 16 amino acids. J was trimmed by 0 bases and V by 4 bases; bases with no gene match: 8. DNA for the CDR3: TGTGCCAGCAGCACGAAATCTAGCGGGAACTCCTACGAGCAGTACTTC. This sequence encodes CASSTKSSGNSYEQYF.